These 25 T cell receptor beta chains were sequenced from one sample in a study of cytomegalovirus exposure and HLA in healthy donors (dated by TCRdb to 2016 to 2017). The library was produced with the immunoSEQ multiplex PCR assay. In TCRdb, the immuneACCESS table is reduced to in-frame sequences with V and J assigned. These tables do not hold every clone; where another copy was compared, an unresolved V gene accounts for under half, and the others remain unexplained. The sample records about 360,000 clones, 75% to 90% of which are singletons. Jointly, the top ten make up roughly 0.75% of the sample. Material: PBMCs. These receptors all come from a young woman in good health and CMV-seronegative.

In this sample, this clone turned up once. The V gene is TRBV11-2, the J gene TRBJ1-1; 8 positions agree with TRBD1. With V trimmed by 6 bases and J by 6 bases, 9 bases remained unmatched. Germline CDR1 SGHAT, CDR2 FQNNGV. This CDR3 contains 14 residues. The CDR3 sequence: CASSSGQGPPEAFF. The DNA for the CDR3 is TGTGCCAGCAGTTCTGGACAGGGACCGCCTGAAGCTTTCTTT.

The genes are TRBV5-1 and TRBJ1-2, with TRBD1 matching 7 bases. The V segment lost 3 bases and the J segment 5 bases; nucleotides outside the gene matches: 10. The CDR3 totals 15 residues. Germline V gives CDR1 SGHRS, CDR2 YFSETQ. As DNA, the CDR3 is TGCGCCAGCAGCTCCGGAAATACAGGGGAATATGGCTACACCTTC. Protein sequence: CASSSGNTGEYGYTF. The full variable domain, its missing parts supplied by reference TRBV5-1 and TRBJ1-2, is KAGVTQTPRYLIKTRGQQVTLSCSPISGHRSVSWYQQTPGQGLQFLFEYFSETQRNKGNFPGRFSGRQFSNSRSEMNVSTLELGDSALYLCASSSGNTGEYGYTFGSGTRLTVV.

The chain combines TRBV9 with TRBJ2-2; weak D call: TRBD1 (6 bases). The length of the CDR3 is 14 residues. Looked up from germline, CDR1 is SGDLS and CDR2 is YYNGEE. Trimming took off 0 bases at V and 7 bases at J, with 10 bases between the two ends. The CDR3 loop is CASSVETGFGELFF. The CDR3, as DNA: TGTGCCAGCAGCGTAGAGACAGGCTTCGGGGAGCTGTTTTTT.

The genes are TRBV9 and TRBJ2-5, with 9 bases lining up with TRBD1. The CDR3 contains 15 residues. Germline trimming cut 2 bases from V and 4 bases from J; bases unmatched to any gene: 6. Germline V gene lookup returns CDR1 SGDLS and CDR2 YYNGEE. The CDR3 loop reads CASSVAGTGRETQYF. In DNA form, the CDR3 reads TGTGCCAGCAGCGTCGCCGGGACAGGGCGAGAGACCCAGTACTTC.

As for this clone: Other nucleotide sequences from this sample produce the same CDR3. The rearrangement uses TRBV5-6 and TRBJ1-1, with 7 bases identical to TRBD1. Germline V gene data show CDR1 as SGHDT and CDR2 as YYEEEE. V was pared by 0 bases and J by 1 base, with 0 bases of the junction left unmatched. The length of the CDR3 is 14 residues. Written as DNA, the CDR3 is TGTGCCAGCAGCTTGGGGGACAGGAACACTGAAGCTTTCTTT. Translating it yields CASSLGDRNTEAFF. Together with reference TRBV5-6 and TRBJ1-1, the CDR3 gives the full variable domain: DAGVTQSPTHLIKTRGQQVTLRCSPKSGHDTVSWYQQALGQGPQFIFQYYEEEERQRGNFPDRFSGHQFPNYSSELNVNALLLGDSALYLCASSLGDRNTEAFFGQGTRLTVV.

The CDR3 protein is CASSETRLLYNEQFF. The CDR3 nucleotides read TGCGCCAGCAGTGAAACTCGACTACTCTACAATGAGCAGTTCTTC. The chain recombines TRBV10-2 with TRBJ2-1; perhaps TRBD2 as D (5 bases). The CDR3 has 15 amino acids. Trimming took 3 bases from V and 3 from J, leaving 12 bases between them. Germline V CDR1 and CDR2: WSHSY, SAAADI.

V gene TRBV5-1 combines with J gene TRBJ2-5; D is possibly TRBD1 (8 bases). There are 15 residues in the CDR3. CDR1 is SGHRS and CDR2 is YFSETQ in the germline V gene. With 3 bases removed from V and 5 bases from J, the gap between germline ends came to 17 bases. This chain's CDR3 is CASSWGGQVTETQYF. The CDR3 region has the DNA TGCGCCAGCAGCTGGGGGGGACAGGTGACCGAGACCCAGTACTTC.

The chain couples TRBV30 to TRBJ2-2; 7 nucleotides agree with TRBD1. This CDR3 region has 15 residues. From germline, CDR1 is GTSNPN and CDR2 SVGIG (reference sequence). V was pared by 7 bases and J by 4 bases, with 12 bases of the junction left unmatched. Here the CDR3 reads CAFPSTGPFTGELFF. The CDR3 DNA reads TGTGCCTTCCCTTCGACAGGGCCGTTCACCGGGGAGCTGTTTTTT.

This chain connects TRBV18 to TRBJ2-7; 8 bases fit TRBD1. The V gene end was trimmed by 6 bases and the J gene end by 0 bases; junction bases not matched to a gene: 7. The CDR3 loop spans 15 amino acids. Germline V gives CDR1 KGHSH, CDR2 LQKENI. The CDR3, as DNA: TGTGCCAGCTCGGCGGGACAGGACAGCTCCTACGAGCAGTACTTC. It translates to CASSAGQDSSYEQYF. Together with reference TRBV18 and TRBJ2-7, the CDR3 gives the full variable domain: NAGVMQNPRHLVRRRGQEARLRCSPMKGHSHVYWYRQLPEEGLKFMVYLQKENIIDESGMPKERFSAEFPKEGPSILRIQQVVRGDSAAYFCASSAGQDSSYEQYFGPGTRLTVT.

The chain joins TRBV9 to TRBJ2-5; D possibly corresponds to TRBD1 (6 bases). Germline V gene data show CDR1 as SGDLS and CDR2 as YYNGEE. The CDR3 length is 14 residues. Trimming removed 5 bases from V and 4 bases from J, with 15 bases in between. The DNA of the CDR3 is TGTGCCAGCAGTAAGGGGGAAATGGTAGAGACCCAGTACTTC. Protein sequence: CASSKGEMVETQYF.

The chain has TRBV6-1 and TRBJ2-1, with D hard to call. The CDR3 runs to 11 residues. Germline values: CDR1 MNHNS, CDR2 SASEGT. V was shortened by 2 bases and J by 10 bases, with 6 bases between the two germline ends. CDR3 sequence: CASSEIREQFF. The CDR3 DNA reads TGTGCCAGCAGTGAAATCAGGGAGCAGTTCTTC.

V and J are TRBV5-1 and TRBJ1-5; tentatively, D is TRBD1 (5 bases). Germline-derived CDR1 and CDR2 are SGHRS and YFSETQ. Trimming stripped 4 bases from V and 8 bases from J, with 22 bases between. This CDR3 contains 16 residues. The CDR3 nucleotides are TGCGCCAGCAGCCCTACCGCTTTAGGGGCAGGAGAGCCCCAGCATTTT. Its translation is CASSPTALGAGEPQHF.

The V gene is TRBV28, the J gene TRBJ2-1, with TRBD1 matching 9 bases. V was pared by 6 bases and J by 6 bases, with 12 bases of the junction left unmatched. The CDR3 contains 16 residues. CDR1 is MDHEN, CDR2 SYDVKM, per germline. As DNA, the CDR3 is TGTGCCAGCAGCTGGGGTACCGGGACAGGGCCCAATGAGCAGTTCTTC. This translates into CASSWGTGTGPNEQFF.

The CDR3 DNA reads as TGTGCCAGCAATCCCAGGGTCTTGAGCTACGAGCAGTACTTC. This gives the protein CASNPRVLSYEQYF. The V and J genes are TRBV2 and TRBJ2-7, with a possible D match to TRBD1 (5 bases). The germline CDR1 and CDR2 sequences are SNHLY and FYNNEI. This CDR3 region has 14 residues. V gave up 7 bases and J gave up 3 bases, with 16 bases separating them.

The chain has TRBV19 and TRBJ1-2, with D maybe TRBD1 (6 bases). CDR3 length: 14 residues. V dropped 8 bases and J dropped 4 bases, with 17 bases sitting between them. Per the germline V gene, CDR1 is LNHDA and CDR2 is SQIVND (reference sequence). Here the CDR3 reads CASEGAGDGYGYTF. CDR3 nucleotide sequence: TGTGCCAGTGAAGGGGCAGGGGATGGCTATGGCTACACCTTC.

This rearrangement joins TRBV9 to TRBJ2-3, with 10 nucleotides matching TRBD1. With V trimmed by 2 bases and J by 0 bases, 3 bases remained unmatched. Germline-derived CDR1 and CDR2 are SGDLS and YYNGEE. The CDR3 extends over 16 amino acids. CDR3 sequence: CASSVGQGRSTDTQYF. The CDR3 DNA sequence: TGTGCCAGCAGCGTGGGACAGGGGAGAAGCACAGATACGCAGTATTTT.

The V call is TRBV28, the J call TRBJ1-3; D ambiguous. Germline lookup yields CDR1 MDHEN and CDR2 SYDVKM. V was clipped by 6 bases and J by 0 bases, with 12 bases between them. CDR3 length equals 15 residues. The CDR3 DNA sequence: TGTGCCAGCAGCTCCACAGTATCCTCTGGAAACACCATATATTTT. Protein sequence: CASSSTVSSGNTIYF.

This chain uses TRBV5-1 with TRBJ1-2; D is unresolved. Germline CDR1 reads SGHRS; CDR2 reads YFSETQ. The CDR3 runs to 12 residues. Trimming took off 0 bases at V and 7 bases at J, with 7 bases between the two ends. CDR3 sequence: CASSLGDSGYTF. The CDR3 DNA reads TGCGCCAGCAGCTTGGGAGATAGTGGCTACACCTTC. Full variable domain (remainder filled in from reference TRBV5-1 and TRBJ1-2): KAGVTQTPRYLIKTRGQQVTLSCSPISGHRSVSWYQQTPGQGLQFLFEYFSETQRNKGNFPGRFSGRQFSNSRSEMNVSTLELGDSALYLCASSLGDSGYTFGSGTRLTVV.

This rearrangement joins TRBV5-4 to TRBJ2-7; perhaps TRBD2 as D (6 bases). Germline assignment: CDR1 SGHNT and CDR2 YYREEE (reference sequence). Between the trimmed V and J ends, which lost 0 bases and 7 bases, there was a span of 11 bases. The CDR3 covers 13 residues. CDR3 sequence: CASSLVGGGEQYF. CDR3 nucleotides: TGTGCCAGCAGCTTGGTCGGGGGAGGAGAGCAGTACTTC.

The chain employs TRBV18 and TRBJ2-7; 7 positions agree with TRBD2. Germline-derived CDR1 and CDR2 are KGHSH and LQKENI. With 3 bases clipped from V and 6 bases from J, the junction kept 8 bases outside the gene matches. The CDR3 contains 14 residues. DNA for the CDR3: TGTGCCAGCTCACCCGCGGCGGGGGTCGGCGAGCAGTACTTC. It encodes CASSPAAGVGEQYF.

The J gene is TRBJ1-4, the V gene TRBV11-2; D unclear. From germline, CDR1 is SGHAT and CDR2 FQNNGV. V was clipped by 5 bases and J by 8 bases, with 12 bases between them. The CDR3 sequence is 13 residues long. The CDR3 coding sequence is TGTGCCAGCAGCCCGGGATTGCGGGAAAAACTGTTTTTT. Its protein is CASSPGLREKLFF.

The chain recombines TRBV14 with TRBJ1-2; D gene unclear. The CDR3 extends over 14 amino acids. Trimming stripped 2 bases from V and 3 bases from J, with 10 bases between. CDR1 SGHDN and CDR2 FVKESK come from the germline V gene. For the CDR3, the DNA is TGTGCCAGCAGCCAACAGGTGGGCGACTATGGCTACACCTTC. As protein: CASSQQVGDYGYTF.

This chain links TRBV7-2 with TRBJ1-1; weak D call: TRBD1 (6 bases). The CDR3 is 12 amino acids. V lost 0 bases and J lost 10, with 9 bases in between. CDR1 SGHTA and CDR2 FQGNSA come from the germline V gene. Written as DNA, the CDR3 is TGTGCCAGCAGCTTAGCGCAGGGGACAGCTTTCTTT. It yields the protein CASSLAQGTAFF.

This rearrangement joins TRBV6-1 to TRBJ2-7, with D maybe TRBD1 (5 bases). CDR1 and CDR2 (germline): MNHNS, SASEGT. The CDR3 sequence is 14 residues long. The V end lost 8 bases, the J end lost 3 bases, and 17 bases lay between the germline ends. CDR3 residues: CASLGLQAHYEQYF. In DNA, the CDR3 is TGTGCCAGCTTGGGTTTACAGGCTCACTACGAGCAGTACTTC.

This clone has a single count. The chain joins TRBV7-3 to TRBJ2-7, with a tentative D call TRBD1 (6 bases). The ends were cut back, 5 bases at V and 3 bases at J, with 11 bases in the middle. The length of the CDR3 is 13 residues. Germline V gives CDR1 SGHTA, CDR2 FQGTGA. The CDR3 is CASSPQGHYEQYF. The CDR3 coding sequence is TGTGCCAGCAGCCCCCAGGGGCACTACGAGCAGTACTTC.